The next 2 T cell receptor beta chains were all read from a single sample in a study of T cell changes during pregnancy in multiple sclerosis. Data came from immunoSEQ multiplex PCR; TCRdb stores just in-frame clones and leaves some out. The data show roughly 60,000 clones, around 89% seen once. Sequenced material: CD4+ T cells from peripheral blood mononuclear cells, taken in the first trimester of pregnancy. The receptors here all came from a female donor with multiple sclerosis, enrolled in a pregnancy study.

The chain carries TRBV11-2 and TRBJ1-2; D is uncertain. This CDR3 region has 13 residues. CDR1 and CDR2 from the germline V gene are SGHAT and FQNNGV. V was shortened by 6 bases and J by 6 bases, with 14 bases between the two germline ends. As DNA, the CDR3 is TGTGCCAGCAGTCCTGAGGGCAATCATGGCTACACCTTC. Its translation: CASSPEGNHGYTF.

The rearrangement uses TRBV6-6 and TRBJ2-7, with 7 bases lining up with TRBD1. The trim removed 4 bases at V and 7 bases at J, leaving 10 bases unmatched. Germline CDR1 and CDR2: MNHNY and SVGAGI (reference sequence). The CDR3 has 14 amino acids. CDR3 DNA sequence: TGTGCCAGCAGTTCCCTCGGGACAGAGAAGGAGCAGTACTTC. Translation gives CASSSLGTEKEQYF.